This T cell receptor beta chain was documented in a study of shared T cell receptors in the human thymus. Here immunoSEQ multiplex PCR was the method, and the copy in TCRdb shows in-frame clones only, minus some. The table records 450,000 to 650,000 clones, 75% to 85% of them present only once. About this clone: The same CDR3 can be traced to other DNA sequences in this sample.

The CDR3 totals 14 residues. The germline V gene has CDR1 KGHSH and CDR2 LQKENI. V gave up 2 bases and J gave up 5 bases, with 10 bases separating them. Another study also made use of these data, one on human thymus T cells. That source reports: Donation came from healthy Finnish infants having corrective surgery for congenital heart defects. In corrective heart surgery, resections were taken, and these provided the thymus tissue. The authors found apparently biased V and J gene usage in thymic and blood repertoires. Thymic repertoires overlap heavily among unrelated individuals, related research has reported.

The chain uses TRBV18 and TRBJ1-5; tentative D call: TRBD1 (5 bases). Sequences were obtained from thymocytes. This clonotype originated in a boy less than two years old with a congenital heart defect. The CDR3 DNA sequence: TGTGCCAGCTCACCAGGGCAGGGCGATCAGCCCCAGCATTTT. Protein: CASSPGQGDQPQHF. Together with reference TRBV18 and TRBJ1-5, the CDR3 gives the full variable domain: NAGVMQNPRHLVRRRGQEARLRCSPMKGHSHVYWYRQLPEEGLKFMVYLQKENIIDESGMPKERFSAEFPKEGPSILRIQQVVRGDSAAYFCASSPGQGDQPQHFGDGTRLSIL.